The 9 T cell receptor beta chains presented below share a single source sample, sequenced in a study of T-cell reconstitution after alpha-beta-depleted transplantation in children listed by TCRdb under 2016. This specimen's treatment or condition label, interpreted: allogeneic hematopoietic cell transplantation with graft depleted of TCRalphabeta T cells and CD19 B cells. The library was generated by PCR. TCRdb shows the sequencer as Illumina HiSeq 2500. TCR libraries were prepared with molecular barcoding, using unique molecular identifiers to normalize TCRbeta repertoire quantification. TCRdb applied fastp at Q25 and MiXCR to the public reads, then kept only in-frame beta chains. Each record represents a unique CDR3 protein, reported with the most common genes and DNA among its rows. For this sample there are hundreds of thousands of distinct CDR3 sequences; over 10% appear just once. The top ten hold 0.65% to 0.9% of the sample.

The starting material was PBMCs, obtained before TCRalphabeta/CD19-depleted stem cell transplant. All receptors derive from a girl between 2 and 10 years old with congenital amegakaryocytic thrombocytopenia, due to receive a stem cell transplant.

The J gene is TRBJ2-1, the V gene TRBV28; 11 bases are a match to TRBD1. V gave up 10 bases and J gave up 4 bases; unmatched junction bases: 6. The length of the CDR3 is 14 residues. Germline-derived CDR1 and CDR2 are MDHEN and SYDVKM. The CDR3 region has the DNA TGTGCCATGCCGGGACAGGGGGGATACAATGAGCAGTTCTTC. This gives the protein CAMPGQGGYNEQFF.

The rearrangement joins TRBV12-3 or TRBV12-4 to TRBJ2-2; D is unclear. V was cut by 6 bases and J by 0 bases, with 14 bases left in between. This CDR3 is built from 16 residues. The CDR3 DNA is TGTGCCAGCAGCCACGTAGAGAGCGCGAACACCGGGGAGCTGTTTTTT. Its protein product is CASSHVESANTGELFF.

This clonotype was picked up a small number of times. The chain recombines TRBV7-8 with TRBJ1-3, with D possibly being TRBD1 (6 bases). The CDR3 consists of 16 residues. The germline CDR1 and CDR2 sequences are SGHVS and FQNEAQ. Trimming left V 5 bases short and J 3 bases short, with 17 bases between. The CDR3 coding sequence is TGTGCCAGCAGCCTCCTCGCGGGGGCGGATGGAAACACCATATATTTT. It specifies CASSLLAGADGNTIYF.

This clonotype has at least ten counts. The chain uses TRBV2 and TRBJ2-3; D unresolved. V shed 7 bases and J shed 2 bases, with 10 bases lying between them. Germline CDR1 reads SNHLY; CDR2 reads FYNNEI. This CDR3 has 13 residues. In DNA form, the CDR3 reads TGTGCCAGCACCCCCATAGACACAGATACGCAGTATTTT. It codes for CASTPIDTDTQYF. The full variable domain, its missing parts supplied by reference TRBV2 and TRBJ2-3, is EPEVTQTPSHQVTQMGQEVILRCVPISNHLYFYWYRQILGQKVEFLVSFYNNEISEKSEIFDDQFSVERPDGSNFTLKIRSTKLEDSAMYFCASTPIDTDTQYFGPGTRLTVL.

This clonotype was picked up a small number of times. The CDR3 loop reads CATSTWGRTGHNEQFF. CDR3 nucleotides: TGTGCCACCAGCACGTGGGGACGGACAGGACATAATGAGCAGTTCTTC. The rearrangement uses TRBV15 and TRBJ2-1, with 7 bases matching TRBD1. CDR3 size: 16 residues. CDR1 and CDR2 from the germline V gene are LNHNV and YYDKDF (reference sequence). With V trimmed by 4 bases and J by 7 bases, 13 bases remained unmatched.

This clonotype was recorded many times. The V and J genes are TRBV7-2 and TRBJ2-1; D might be TRBD2 (6 bases). The CDR3 has 17 amino acids. The germline V gene has CDR1 SGHTA and CDR2 FQGNSA. Trimming removed 0 bases at V and 4 bases at J, with 16 bases between. The CDR3 bases are TGTGCCAGCAGCTTAGCCCCGTTAGGTAGCGGTTACAATGAGCAGTTCTTC. Translated, it gives CASSLAPLGSGYNEQFF.

This clonotype was picked up a small number of times. The rearrangement links TRBV20-1 to TRBJ2-5; 8 nucleotides match TRBD2. This CDR3 is 13 amino acids long. After removal of 3 bases from V and 9 bases from J, the junction contained 9 bases not matched to a gene. The germline V gene has CDR1 DFQATT and CDR2 SNEGSKA (reference sequence). CDR3 sequence: CSARDSGVRAQYF. The CDR3, as DNA: TGCAGTGCTAGGGATAGCGGGGTGCGGGCCCAGTACTTC.

This clonotype was counted only a few times. The J gene is TRBJ2-1, the V gene TRBV20-1, with D maybe TRBD2 (5 bases). This CDR3 is built from 16 residues. Deletions cut 3 bases from V and 4 bases from J, with 19 bases between. CDR1 DFQATT and CDR2 SNEGSKA come from the germline V gene (reference sequence). CDR3: CSASPPERIHYNEQFF. The DNA for the CDR3 is TGCAGTGCTAGCCCACCCGAGCGGATCCATTACAATGAGCAGTTCTTC.

The rearrangement links TRBV20-1 to TRBJ2-3, with D perhaps matching TRBD2 (6 bases). V lost 3 bases and J 1 base, leaving 11 bases between the germline ends. Germline V lookup: CDR1 DFQATT, CDR2 SNEGSKA (reference sequence). CDR3 size: 14 residues. For the CDR3, the DNA is TGCAGTGCTAGTTTAGCGGAGGGCACAGATACGCAGTATTTT. Its translation is CSASLAEGTDTQYF.